This TCR beta chain was identified in a study of blood T cell repertoires in COVID-19. Study-level information: Collection of acute and convalescent COVID-19 samples took place in the United States, Italy and Spain. The cDNA or gDNA used as material had been derived from T cells, B-cell-depleted T cells, or PBMCs.

V lost 4 bases and J 4 bases, leaving 13 bases between the germline ends. The CDR3 length is 15 residues. Germline V gene data show CDR1 as PRHDT and CDR2 as FYEKMQ (reference sequence). As handled by the study authors: Quantification of nucleated cells was approximated via reference gene primer amplification. Produced via immunoSEQ multiplex PCR; TCRdb's table is partial and in-frame only. From that table come the V and J calls and clone size; the DNA was used to work out D and trimming. The table has 85,000 to 100,000 clones, 70% to 90% seen once. The clonotype was recovered from a woman aged 55-69 years in a cohort sampled during active or convalescent COVID-19. What was sequenced was peripheral blood. The chain recombines TRBV13 with TRBJ2-2; a weak D match, TRBD2 (5 bases). The chain's CDR3 is CASSSSHRATGELFF. CDR3 sequence (DNA): TGTGCCAGCAGCTCTAGCCATCGGGCCACCGGGGAGCTGTTTTTT.